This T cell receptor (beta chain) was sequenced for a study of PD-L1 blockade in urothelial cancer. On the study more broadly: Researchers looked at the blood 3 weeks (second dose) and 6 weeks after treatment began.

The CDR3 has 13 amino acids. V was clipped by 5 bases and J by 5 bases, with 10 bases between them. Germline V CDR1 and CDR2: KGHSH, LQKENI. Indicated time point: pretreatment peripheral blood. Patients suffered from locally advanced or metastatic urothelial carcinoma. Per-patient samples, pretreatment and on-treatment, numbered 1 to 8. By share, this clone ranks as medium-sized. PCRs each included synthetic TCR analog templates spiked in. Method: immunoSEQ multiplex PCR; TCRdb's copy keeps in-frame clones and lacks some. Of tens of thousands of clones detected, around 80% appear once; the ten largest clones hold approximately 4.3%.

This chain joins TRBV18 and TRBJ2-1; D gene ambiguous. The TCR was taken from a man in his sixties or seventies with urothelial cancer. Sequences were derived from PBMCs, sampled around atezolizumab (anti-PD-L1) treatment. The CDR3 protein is CASSGEVDNEQFF. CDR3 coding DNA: TGTGCCAGCTCAGGAGAGGTCGACAATGAGCAGTTCTTC.